This T cell receptor (beta chain) emerged from a study of human versus mouse CDR3 diversity and MHC coevolution. Germline CDR1 and CDR2: SGHDT and YYEEEE. The CDR3 is 15 amino acids. Trimming removed 0 bases at V and 6 bases at J, with 15 bases between. Produced via immunoSEQ multiplex PCR; TCRdb's table is partial and in-frame only. In the table there are around 59,000 clones, around 94% of which are singletons. The V gene is TRBV5-6, the J gene TRBJ1-1; perhaps TRBD1 as D (5 bases). The sequence was obtained from a person between 55 and 69 years old in good health. Specimen: naive CD4+ T cells from blood. Subset denoted: CD45RO-negative CD62L-positive naive CD4 T cells. The CDR3 bases are TGTGCCAGCAGCTTGGGAGGGCCACGGGGGGCTGAAGCTTTCTTT. It translates to CASSLGGPRGAEAFF.